Below are 20 T cell receptor beta chains sequenced from a single sample in a study of blood T cell repertoires in COVID-19. Repertoires were generated with immunoSEQ multiplex PCR, while TCRdb's copy carries only in-frame clones and drops some. The sample shows 50,000 or so clones, about 77% of them seen only once. The source material was peripheral blood. All receptors come from a human donor with active or convalescent COVID-19. The donor label of this sample is uncertain.

The chain combines TRBV4-1 with TRBJ2-7, with D tentatively TRBD1 (6 bases). The CDR3 has 19 residues. Trimming removed 5 bases from V and 6 bases from J, with 32 bases in between. Germline-derived CDR1 and CDR2 are MGHRA and YSYEKL. CDR3 protein: CASSSPPRLRNRDEGEQYF. In DNA, the CDR3 is TGCGCCAGCAGCTCCCCCCCTCGGCTCAGGAACAGGGATGAGGGCGAGCAGTACTTC.

The gene calls are TRBV11-3 and TRBJ2-1, with TRBD2 matching 7 bases. Germline CDR1 reads SGHNT; CDR2 reads YENEEA. After removal of 0 bases from V and 6 bases from J, the junction contained 14 bases not matched to a gene. The CDR3 loop spans 18 amino acids. This chain's CDR3 is CASSLDGAPTGGLNEQFF. CDR3 sequence (DNA): TGTGCCAGCAGCTTAGATGGAGCCCCCACGGGAGGCCTCAATGAGCAGTTCTTC.

The chain joins TRBV28 to TRBJ2-2; no definite D call. The CDR3 has 13 amino acids. CDR1 and CDR2 (germline): MDHEN, SYDVKM. The V end was cut by 3 bases, the J end by 8 bases, with 10 bases between. The CDR3 sequence: CASSFPVQGELFF. The DNA for the CDR3 is TGTGCCAGCAGTTTTCCGGTACAGGGGGAGCTGTTTTTT.

The chain carries TRBV30 and TRBJ2-3, with 10 positions matching TRBD2. J lost 4 bases, V lost 1 base, and 2 bases had no gene match. The CDR3 totals 14 residues. Looked up from germline, CDR1 is GTSNPN and CDR2 is SVGIG (reference sequence). CDR3 DNA sequence: TGTGCCTGGAGTGCCGGACTAGCGGCAGATACGCAGTATTTT. This encodes CAWSAGLAADTQYF.

This clone occurred a few times. The chain couples TRBV21-1 to TRBJ2-1; the table's D call TRBD2 went unverified against the DNA. TRBV21-1 is a recognized pseudogene. The CDR3 has 17 residues. The CDR3 nucleotides read TGTGCCAGCAGCAAAGGCTGTCTTGGCGGGAGAAAGGGTGAGCAGTTCTTC. This encodes CASSKGCLGGRKGEQFF.

This clone was counted a few times. The chain couples TRBV6-5 to TRBJ1-4, with D perhaps TRBD1 (6 bases). V was pared by 6 bases and J by 5 bases, with 10 bases between. This CDR3 is built from 13 residues. Germline V gene sequence: CDR1 MNHEY, CDR2 SVGAGI. The CDR3 sequence is CASSSGENEKLFF. Written as DNA, the CDR3 is TGTGCCAGCAGCTCAGGGGAGAATGAAAAACTGTTTTTT.

CDR3 bases: TGTGCCAGCGCGGGGGGGTATCACGAGCAGTACTTC. This codes for CASAGGYHEQYF. The V gene is TRBV28, the J gene TRBJ2-7, with TRBD2 matching 9 bases. Germline trimming cut 8 bases from V and 5 bases from J; bases unmatched to any gene: 4. The length of the CDR3 is 12 residues. Germline V CDR1 and CDR2: MDHEN, SYDVKM.

The V and J genes are TRBV6-5 and TRBJ1-5; a weak D match, TRBD1 (5 bases). Germline loops: CDR1 MNHEY, CDR2 SVGAGI. Between the trimmed V and J ends, which lost 7 bases and 5 bases, there was a span of 12 bases. This CDR3 comprises 13 residues. The CDR3 loop is CASMTQGYQPQHF. CDR3 in DNA: TGTGCCAGCATGACGCAGGGCTATCAGCCCCAGCATTTT.

This chain joins TRBV4-1 and TRBJ1-5; a weak D match, TRBD1 (6 bases). The CDR3 is made up of 15 amino acids. Germline CDR1 reads MGHRA; CDR2 reads YSYEKL. V lost 5 bases and J 6 bases, leaving 17 bases between the germline ends. The CDR3 sequence is CASSALGGPSQPQHF. In DNA form, the CDR3 reads TGCGCCAGCAGCGCACTGGGGGGGCCGAGTCAGCCCCAGCATTTT.

The chain carries TRBV20-1 and TRBJ1-1; 8 nucleotides match TRBD1. The CDR3 has 11 amino acids. CDR1 and CDR2 from the germline V gene are DFQATT and SNEGSKA (reference sequence). The J segment lost 12 bases and the V segment lost 5 bases, leaving 8 bases of the junction unmatched. CDR3 bases: TGCAGTGCTGTCAGGGGGCTAGCAACTTTCTTT. Its translation is CSAVRGLATFF.

The rearrangement joins TRBV10-3 to TRBJ2-3; 12 bases are a match to TRBD2. Unmatched junction bases numbered 5, after V lost 2 bases and J lost 2 bases. CDR1 is ENHRY and CDR2 is SYGVKD in the germline V gene. This CDR3 region has 17 residues. CDR3 in DNA: TGTGCCATCAGTGAGGCCCGGACTAGCGGGAACACAGATACGCAGTATTTT. Translation: CAISEARTSGNTDTQYF.

Worth noting for this clone: The same CDR3 also results from other DNA sequences found in this sample. The chain carries TRBV19 and TRBJ2-3; TRBD1 aligns across 9 bases. This CDR3 has 13 residues. J lost 4 bases, V lost 7 bases, and 3 bases had no gene match. CDR1 and CDR2 (germline): LNHDA, SQIVND (reference sequence). The CDR3 loop reads CASTGQGADTQYF. In DNA form, the CDR3 reads TGTGCCAGTACGGGACAGGGAGCAGATACGCAGTATTTT.

For the CDR3, the DNA is TGTGCCAGCAGCTTGGCGTCAGGGGCTATCTACGAGCAGTACTTC. Encoded protein: CASSLASGAIYEQYF. The J gene is TRBJ2-7, the V gene TRBV5-4, with TRBD1 as a possible D gene (6 bases). CDR1 is SGHNT and CDR2 is YYREEE in the germline V gene (reference sequence). Trimming pared 0 bases from V and 3 bases from J, leaving 13 bases between. This CDR3 has 15 residues.

The chain has TRBV4-1 and TRBJ1-3; TRBD1 matches 7 bases. The CDR3 is made up of 16 amino acids. Germline V gene lookup returns CDR1 MGHRA and CDR2 YSYEKL. The J segment lost 0 bases and the V segment lost 1 base, leaving 3 bases of the junction unmatched. CDR3 sequence (DNA): TGCGCCAGCAGCCAAGTAGGGACAGTCTCTGGAAACACCATATATTTT. Its protein product is CASSQVGTVSGNTIYF.

The chain employs TRBV7-2 and TRBJ1-2; D is perhaps TRBD1 (5 bases). V lost 5 bases and J lost 2, with 18 bases in between. The CDR3 runs to 16 residues. Germline values: CDR1 SGHTA, CDR2 FQGNSA. CDR3 protein: CASSLNGLTANYGYTF. In DNA form, the CDR3 reads TGTGCCAGCAGCCTAAACGGTTTGACAGCCAACTATGGCTACACCTTC.

The chain couples TRBV7-9 to TRBJ1-1; TRBD1 is a possible D gene (5 bases). V dropped 5 bases and J dropped 7 bases, with 17 bases sitting between them. CDR3 length: 14 residues. CDR1 SEHNR and CDR2 FQNEAQ come from the germline V gene (reference sequence). This CDR3 is CASSPRGGVLEAFF. The CDR3 DNA is TGTGCCAGCAGCCCTCGGGGGGGGGTACTTGAAGCTTTCTTT.

Of note for this clone: Given a far larger clone just one base away, this is likely a sequencing read error. The chain carries TRBV4-1 and TRBJ2-2, with 8 bases lining up with TRBD2. This CDR3 has 15 amino acids. In germline, CDR1 is MGHRA, CDR2 YSYEKL. V lost 11 bases and J lost 5; bases outside the gene matches: 13. CDR3 loop: CARRLPGGGTGELFF. CDR3 in DNA: TGCGCCCGCCGCCTGCCCGGGGGGGGGACCGGGGAGCTGTTTTTT.

The rearrangement uses TRBV28 and TRBJ1-2; D perhaps matches TRBD1 (5 bases). The CDR3 consists of 16 residues. Trimming shortened V by 4 bases and J by 5 bases, and 20 bases separated the two germline ends. CDR1 and CDR2 (germline): MDHEN, SYDVKM. CDR3 protein: CASSSPAVGGEYGYTF. DNA of the CDR3: TGTGCCAGCAGTTCCCCGGCGGTGGGGGGGGAGTATGGCTACACCTTC.

The genes are TRBV5-8 and TRBJ2-3, with unresolved D. CDR3 length: 13 amino acids. Germline-derived CDR1 and CDR2 are SGHTS and YDEGEE. V lost 1 base and J 1 base, leaving 4 bases between the germline ends. CDR3 residues: CASSLTGTDTQYF. The CDR3 DNA is TGTGCCAGCAGCTTGACAGGCACAGATACGCAGTATTTT.

The V and J genes are TRBV7-6 and TRBJ1-2; possibly TRBD1 for D (5 bases). The CDR3 is 15 residues long. V lost 0 bases to trimming and J lost 7 bases, with 15 bases between them. CDR1 is SGHVS, CDR2 FNYEAQ, per germline. The CDR3 nucleotides read TGTGCCAGCAGCTTAGCTTTAGGTGGGGGGACTGGCTACACCTTC. This gives the protein CASSLALGGGTGYTF.